This TCR beta chain was observed in a study of graft-versus-host responses after intestinal transplantation. Study-wide context: Multivisceral, liver-intestinal, or isolated intestinal grafts were transplanted into recipients. Every one of the recipients received anti-thymocyte globulin induction and afterwards took tacrolimus and steroids for around 3 years.

V was clipped by 4 bases and J by 3 bases, with 10 bases between them. The CDR3 runs to 13 residues. CDR1 and CDR2 from the germline V gene are SGHRS and YFSETQ. General study points: Allograft clonal ratios (graft-versus-host to host-versus-graft) were high in patients who had graft-donor T cell macrochimerism. Among recipient marrow samples, GvH clones were found; some appeared first in ileum or blood.

In the case of this clone: Its antigen is unknown.

The data were produced by immunoSEQ multiplex PCR, yet TCRdb's version contains in-frame clones alone and is incomplete. In the table there are about 19,000 clones, 80% to 95% of which are singletons. The source is a human patient who received an intestinal transplant, so some T cells may come from the graft donor. Specimen: PBMCs, collected roughly 54 weeks after transplant. The J gene is TRBJ1-2, the V gene TRBV5-1; no clear D gene. CDR3 DNA sequence: TGCGCCAGCAGCAAAAATGGTGACTATGGCTACACCTTC. Its protein is CASSKNGDYGYTF.